These T cell receptor beta chains were read from a single sample in a study of identical twins. TCRdb ran MiXCR on the 5' RACE reads and lists one entry per CDR3 protein. The table shows under 900,000 distinct CDR3 sequences, with around a sixth occurring only once. This sample was also put to use in a study of T cells expressing NK-cell markers.

The sample comprised PBMCs. The receptors here all came from a woman in her late teens or twenties in good health. Both conserved end residues are part of each CDR3. A D gene is named only where the DNA matches it firmly. Clone size is given for some rows only: seen once, a few or many times, or a class if the clone is expanded.

J gene | D gene | V gene | clone size | CDR3 protein | CDR3 DNA
TRBJ2-7 | - | TRBV12-3/TRBV12-4 | - | CASSLGDGSYEQYF | TGTGCCAGCAGTTTAGGCGACGGCTCCTACGAGCAGTACTTC
TRBJ2-3 | TRBD1 | TRBV11-3 | - | CASRGTGRDTQYF | TGTGCCAGCAGGGGGACAGGGCGAGATACGCAGTATTTT
TRBJ1-1 | - | TRBV12-3/TRBV12-4 | many | CASRRGVTEAFF | TGTGCCAGCAGGAGGGGGGTCACTGAAGCTTTCTTT
TRBJ2-2 | - | TRBV6-1 | few | CASRDSMNTGELFF | TGTGCCAGCAGAGACAGTATGAACACCGGGGAGCTGTTTTTT
TRBJ2-7 | TRBD2 | TRBV6-2/TRBV6-3 | few | CASSYKAGGTYEQYF | TGTGCCAGCAGTTACAAGGCGGGAGGGACCTACGAGCAGTACTTC
TRBJ2-1 | TRBD2 | TRBV12-3/TRBV12-4 | - | CASSRLAVRYNEQFF | TGTGCCAGCAGCCGCCTAGCGGTTAGATACAATGAGCAGTTCTTC
TRBJ2-1 | TRBD2 | TRBV20-1 | - | CSARDDRGRGAYNEQFF | TGCAGTGCTAGAGATGATCGCGGGCGGGGGGCCTACAATGAGCAGTTCTTC
TRBJ2-2 | - | TRBV24-1 | - | CATSDPSRDGTNTGELFF | TGTGCCACCAGTGACCCCAGCCGGGACGGCACGAACACCGGGGAGCTGTTTTTT
TRBJ2-2 | TRBD2 | TRBV3-1 | few | CASSSGLAGGNTGELFF | TGTGCCAGCAGCTCGGGACTAGCGGGGGGGAACACCGGGGAGCTGTTTTTT
TRBJ2-5 | TRBD2 | TRBV6-2/TRBV6-3 | many | CASSPASGTSGYQETQYF | TGTGCCAGCAGTCCAGCCTCCGGGACTAGCGGTTATCAAGAGACCCAGTACTTC